These T cell receptor beta chains were read from a single sample in a study of cytomegalovirus exposure and HLA in healthy donors. This table comes from immunoSEQ multiplex PCR, and its TCRdb copy is limited to in-frame clones, with some not included. The data contain fewer than 150,000 clones, roughly four fifths of them singletons. The sample consisted of PBMCs. The origin of the receptors is a man in his forties or fifties in good health and CMV-seropositive. Each CDR3 is given with its conserved first and last residue. A D gene is named only where the DNA matches it firmly. For some rows the clone size is stated as once, few or many, or as a class when expanded; others skip it.

abundance	d_gene	j_gene	v_gene	CDR3nt	CDR3aa
NA	TRBD1	TRBJ1-2	TRBV5-8	TGTGCCAGCAGCCAAAAGGACAGGGTAGGATATGGCTACACCTTC	CASSQKDRVGYGYTF
NA	NA	TRBJ2-7	TRBV4-1	TGCGCCAGCAGCCAAGATTCTCGGGGGACCTCCTACGAGCAGTACTTC	CASSQDSRGTSYEQYF
NA	TRBD2	TRBJ2-1	TRBV5-1	TGCGCCAGCAGCTGGACCGGGGGGGGCTCCTACAATGAGCAGTTCTTC	CASSWTGGGSYNEQFF
NA	TRBD1	TRBJ2-5	TRBV10-3	TGTGCCATCAGCATGGGGACAGGGGGGAGACAAGAGACCCAGTACTTC	CAISMGTGGRQETQYF
NA	TRBD1	TRBJ1-6	TRBV6-1	TGTGCCAGCAGTTGGACAGGGGGTTTTTCACCCCTCCACTTT	CASSWTGGFSPLHF
NA	TRBD1	TRBJ1-2	TRBV9	TGTGCCAGCAGCCTGGACAGGGGCTATGGCTACACCTTC	CASSLDRGYGYTF
once	NA	TRBJ1-1	TRBV15	TGTGCCACCAGCAGAGATAAGACTGCGGGGTATGTCACTGAAGCTTTCTTT	CATSRDKTAGYVTEAFF
NA	TRBD2	TRBJ2-7	TRBV19	TGTGCCAGTACCCCACTAGCGGGAGGGCCTAAAAGCTACGAGCAGTACTTC	CASTPLAGGPKSYEQYF
NA	TRBD1	TRBJ1-2	TRBV29-1	TGCAGCGTTGGGACGACAGGGACCTATGGCTACACCTTC	CSVGTTGTYGYTF
NA	TRBD2	TRBJ2-5	TRBV5-8	TGTGCCAGCAGCTTGGATGCAGCGGGAGGAAGAGTGGGCGAGACCCAGTACTTC	CASSLDAAGGRVGETQYF
NA	TRBD1	TRBJ2-3	TRBV19	TGTGCCAGTAGTACCCACAGGGGAACAGAAGATACGCAGTATTTT	CASSTHRGTEDTQYF
NA	TRBD2	TRBJ2-1	TRBV29-1	TGCAGCGTCCTCCGGGGACTAGCCAATGAGCAGTTCTTC	CSVLRGLANEQFF
NA	NA	TRBJ1-5	TRBV9	TGTGCCAGCAGCATCGGGGGGGGAAATCAGCCCCAGCATTTT	CASSIGGGNQPQHF
NA	NA	TRBJ1-4	TRBV7-9	TGTGCCAGCAGCGCGGGTTCCCGAGGAGAAAAACTGTTTTTT	CASSAGSRGEKLFF
NA	NA	TRBJ2-3	TRBV5-6	TGTGCCAGCAGCTTGGCCGACTGGGATACGCAGTATTTT	CASSLADWDTQYF
NA	TRBD2	TRBJ2-1	TRBV7-9	TGTGCCAGCAGCTTATGGGCGGGGGGCTCCTACAATGAGCAGTTCTTC	CASSLWAGGSYNEQFF
few	TRBD1	TRBJ1-6	TRBV2	TGTGCCAGCAGTGAAGCGGTCAGGGGGCGGAATTCACCCCTCCACTTT	CASSEAVRGRNSPLHF
NA	TRBD1	TRBJ1-1	TRBV7-8	TGTGCCAGCAGCCGGGACAGGGCTGAAGCTTTCTTT	CASSRDRAEAFF
NA	NA	TRBJ2-7	TRBV27	TGTGCCAGCAGTCCCCTACGAGGAGCCCACGAGCAGTACTTC	CASSPLRGAHEQYF
once	TRBD2	TRBJ2-3	TRBV4-3	TGCGCCAGCAGCCGGGGACTAGTTTCAGGAGATACGCAGTATTTT	CASSRGLVSGDTQYF
NA	NA	TRBJ1-5	TRBV6-1	TGTGCCACTCTCAAGGGGGGGGCGCATCAGCCCCAGCATTTT	CATLKGGAHQPQHF
NA	TRBD2	TRBJ2-3	TRBV5-5	TGTGCCAGCAGCTTGGGACTAGCCCTAGATACGCAGTATTTT	CASSLGLALDTQYF
NA	NA	TRBJ2-7	TRBV1	TGCACCAGCAGCCAAGATCGGCCTAGCCCGATTTGCGAGCAGTACTTC	CTSSQDRPSPICEQYF
once	NA	TRBJ2-7	TRBV27	TGTGCCAGCAGCCGAACAGGGATCTCCTACGAGCAGTACTTC	CASSRTGISYEQYF
NA	TRBD2	TRBJ2-7	TRBV7-6	TGTGCCAGCAGCTTAGAGCATCGGCTAGCGGGAGCCTACGAGCAGTACTTC	CASSLEHRLAGAYEQYF
NA	TRBD1	TRBJ1-1	TRBV11-1	TGTGCCAGCAGCTGGACAGGGTTAAACACTGAAGCTTTCTTT	CASSWTGLNTEAFF
NA	NA	TRBJ2-7	TRBV5-1	TGCGCCAGCAGCTTGGAGGGCGGGCATCCGCGGCCTTTCTACGAGCAGTACTTC	CASSLEGGHPRPFYEQYF
once	NA	TRBJ1-1	TRBV7-9	TGTGCCAGCAGCTTGATGGGAGACACTGAAGCTTTCTTT	CASSLMGDTEAFF
once	TRBD2	TRBJ2-3	TRBV27	TGTGCCAGCAGTCCCCGACTAGCGGGAGGGCTGGTTACGCAGTATTTT	CASSPRLAGGLVTQYF
once	NA	TRBJ1-2	TRBV27	TGTGCCAGCAGTACCTCGCCAGGGGCATGGGGCTACACCTTC	CASSTSPGAWGYTF
few	TRBD1	TRBJ1-5	TRBV30	TGTGCCTGGAGTGCACAGGGGAAAGGGAATCAGCCCCAGCATTTT	CAWSAQGKGNQPQHF
NA	TRBD2	TRBJ2-1	TRBV7-6	TGTGCCAGCAGCTATTTAGACTTGGGACTAGCAAACCCCTACAATGAGCAGTTCTTC	CASSYLDLGLANPYNEQFF
NA	TRBD1	TRBJ2-4	TRBV2	TGTGCCAGCAGTAAAGACAGGGGTTTTCAGTACTTC	CASSKDRGFQYF
NA	TRBD1	TRBJ1-1	TRBV19	TGTGCCAGTAGTATAGATCGCACAGGGGGCCGGAACACTGAAGCTTTCTTT	CASSIDRTGGRNTEAFF
NA	TRBD2	TRBJ2-3	TRBV4-2	TGTGCCAGCAGGGGCGGGAGTGGAGATTTAGATACGCAGTATTTT	CASRGGSGDLDTQYF
NA	NA	TRBJ1-3	TRBV7-9	TGTGCCAGCAGCCAACGGTCTAGCTCTGGAAACACCATATATTTT	CASSQRSSSGNTIYF
NA	NA	TRBJ1-1	TRBV6-1	TGTGCCAGCAGTGACCAGGGGCCGACTGAAGCTTTCTTT	CASSDQGPTEAFF
NA	NA	TRBJ1-5	TRBV19	TGTGCCACACAGGGTAGAGATCAGACCCAGCATTTT	CATQGRDQTQHF
NA	TRBD2	TRBJ2-7	TRBV5-8	TGTGCCAGCAGCTGGGCGAGCGGGAGCCTCCAAATCTACGAGCAGTACTTC	CASSWASGSLQIYEQYF
NA	NA	TRBJ2-7	TRBV6-6	TGTGCCAGCACCGACAGCTACGAGCAGTACTTC	CASTDSYEQYF
once	TRBD2	TRBJ2-3	TRBV9	TGTGCCAGCAGCGCCCTAGCGGGGGGAATCACAGATACGCAGTATTTT	CASSALAGGITDTQYF
NA	NA	TRBJ1-5	TRBV27	TGTGCCAGCAGTTTCAGGAAGAGCAATCAGCCCCAGCATTTT	CASSFRKSNQPQHF
NA	TRBD2	TRBJ2-5	TRBV15	TGTGCCACCAGCGGGGAATCTCGGGGGGGCGGGGAGACCCAGTACTTC	CATSGESRGGGETQYF
NA	NA	TRBJ2-3	TRBV4-1	TGCGCCAGCAGCCGGCCCGGGATTGATACGCAGTATTTT	CASSRPGIDTQYF
NA	NA	TRBJ1-6	TRBV30	TGTGCCTGGAGCCTGCCGGGAAATTCACCCCTCCACTTT	CAWSLPGNSPLHF
few	TRBD1	TRBJ2-1	TRBV7-9	TGTGCCAGCAGCCAAATGACAGGGGGCATCAATGAGCAGTTCTTC	CASSQMTGGINEQFF